The entry that follows covers one T cell receptor beta chain sequence. In its sample, this clonotype was seen a few times. Its antigen is not yet known. Base qualities are not at hand, and no much larger clone is one base apart. Looking up the germline V gene (reference sequence) yields CDR1 DFQATT and CDR2 SNEGSKA. V is reduced by 6 bases and J by 1 base, leaving a spacing of 28 bases between them. The CDR3 spans 19 residues, from the cysteine through the phenylalanine. The CDR3 DNA has 57 bases and is translated from base 1. A patient counted as having stable Graves' hyperthyroidism if no progression to ophthalmopathy occurred over 18 months of follow-up. Hyperthyroidism patients were newly diagnosed, had a disease duration of under 2 months, and were aged 18 to 65 years. The study excluded patients with uncontrolled infections, other autoimmune diseases, pregnancy or lactation. Diagnoses relied on clinical symptoms, serum thyroxine and TRAb, thyroid ultrasound and orbital computed tomography. PBMCs were isolated from 10 ml of fresh peripheral blood by Ficoll-Paque density gradient centrifugation. Total RNA was extracted using Trizol reagent, and RNA quality was assessed on an Agilent 2100 Bioanalyzer.

This sample stems from a study of T cells in Graves' hyperthyroidism and ophthalmopathy (dated by TCRdb to the late 2010s). Regarding the study in general: Peripheral blood was sampled at the time of initial diagnosis, prior to any treatment. To identify distinguishing TCR V-J signatures, a discovery cohort of some 99 patients was used, comprising 43 with Graves' ophthalmopathy and 55 to 65 with stable Graves' hyperthyroidism. Whether ophthalmopathy could be predicted prospectively was tested in an independent validation cohort made up of under 20 hyperthyroidism patients plus 17 patients who later progressed to ophthalmopathy. The 95 to 100 discovery patients were randomly divided into training and test sets at a 7:3 ratio. The study also compared thyroid tissue and blood T-cell repertoires from a handful of Graves' hyperthyroidism patients. After blood sampling, hyperthyroidism patients were treated with methimazole at a starting dose of 30 mg daily, and ophthalmopathy patients were treated with high-dose intravenous methylprednisolone. TCR Vbeta CDR3 sequencing of 120 to 150 peripheral blood samples (43 ophthalmopathy, about 80 hyperthyroidism and approximately 17 progressor patients) is reported in the paper.

Study-wide conclusions, independent of this receptor: Ophthalmopathy was separated from stable hyperthyroidism by a 13 V-J signature model, with around 90% sensitivity and approximately 81% specificity obtained in cross-validation and 80%/75% obtained in testing. Blood samples also contained most of the expanded thyroid clonotypes (frequency above 0.001), which suggests that blood repertoires may reflect thyroid immune responses. No statistical method was used to set the sample size in advance, and investigators knew the group allocation. During validation, the model predicted progression to ophthalmopathy a median of about 6.3 months ahead of onset, with roughly 65% sensitivity and about 75% specificity.

Amplification of TCR beta CDR3 regions was carried out from RNA transcripts. A first-round RT-PCR of the TCR CDR3 used the HTBI primer set with the Qiagen OneStep RT-PCR kit. Libraries were constructed in a second round of multiplex PCR, after which size selection and purification were performed. Paired-end sequencing of the libraries was performed with 100 bp reads on an Illumina HiSeq2000. In the original analysis: Raw data were processed with SOAPnuke, discarding reads with adapters, uncalled bases, mean Phred below 15, or no exact constant-primer or identifier match. COPE v1.2.5 was used to merge the high-quality paired reads, and each unique nucleotide sequence was defined as a clonotype. Clonotypes were aligned to IMGT TRBV, TRBD and TRBJ reference segments using MiTCR v1.1. Only V-J combinations with frequency above 0.0001, covering 99.2% of repertoires, were analysed. A TCS score was defined as the ratio between F50 (clonal expansion) and ExV (chaos), using BLOSUM62-based TCRdist between CDR3 peptides within each V-J. Welch's t-statistics and random forest reduced several hundred V-J features to 13, which were used in a naive Bayes classifier (R e1071). TCRdb trimmed the raw reads at Q25, called clones with MiXCR and kept productive beta chains. Rows matching on CDR3 protein sequence are summarized as one entry with the most common DNA and genes. The V and J calls follow TCRdb's processing rather than the paper's. The sample records more than 500,000 distinct CDR3 sequences, 11% to 15% of which are singletons. The leading ten clones occupy 14% of the sample.

Here the chain combines TRBV20-1 and TRBJ1-5, with no confident D gene call. The TCR originated in a woman aged 40-49 years with Graves' hyperthyroidism. Sequenced input: blood. The nucleotides read TGCAGTGCAAGCGAAAGGCGGGAAGATATATTTATGAGCAATCAGCCCCAGCATTTT. It codes for CSASERREDIFMSNQPQHF.